Sequencing of this TCR beta chain was carried out in a study of OX40 agonist ivuxolimab in advanced cancers. Overall study: The eligibility criteria allowed prior anti-PD-1, anti-PD-L1 or anti-CTLA-4 therapy, and under 50% had some.

This clone appeared once. Profiling relied on immunoSEQ multiplex PCR, and the TCRdb table lists in-frame clones only, not all of them. The sample lists about 19,000 clones, around 82% occurring once. The specimen comprised CD4+ or CD8+ T cells sorted from blood, sampled in a trial of the OX40 agonist ivuxolimab. This clonotype was obtained from an adult with an advanced solid tumor such as melanoma, head and neck, liver or kidney cancer.

In DNA, the CDR3 is TGTGCCTGGAGTCCCGGGGTCTACGAGCAGTACTTC. Protein sequence: CAWSPGVYEQYF. The V gene is TRBV30, the J gene TRBJ2-7, with D maybe TRBD2 (5 bases). There are 12 residues in the CDR3. CDR1 and CDR2 from the germline V gene are GTSNPN and SVGIG (reference sequence). Trimming cost V 2 bases and J 3 bases, with 8 bases left between them.